Listed here are 20 T cell receptor beta chains from one sample, sequenced in a study of T cells in Graves' hyperthyroidism and ophthalmopathy. Amplification targeted TCR beta CDR3 regions from RNA transcripts. An initial round of RT-PCR targeting the TCR CDR3 relied on the HTBI primer set. In TCRdb, the multiplex PCR reads were re-called with MiXCR into one record per CDR3 protein. The sample shows some 700,000 distinct CDR3 sequences, approximately 15% of them seen only once. Sequencing used blood. The receptors originated from a man aged 50-60 years with Graves' hyperthyroidism.

This clonotype appeared many times. The V gene is TRBV19, the J gene TRBJ2-5, with D possibly TRBD2 on 8 matching bases. The germline V and J ends were trimmed by 3 bases and 5 bases, with 13 bases remaining between them. CDR3 size: 14 residues. CDR1 LNHDA and CDR2 SQIVND come from the germline V gene (reference sequence). CDR3 bases: TGTGCCAGTAGTATGGGACTAGGGGGCGAGACCCAGTACTTC. Amino acids: CASSMGLGGETQYF.

This clonotype came up a few times. CDR3 protein: CASSVGTATNEKLFF. The DNA for the CDR3 is TGTGCCAGCAGTGTGGGGACAGCGACGAATGAAAAACTGTTTTTT. V gene TRBV28 combines with J gene TRBJ1-4; 7 nucleotides align to TRBD1. This CDR3 spans 15 amino acids. V was clipped by 5 bases and J by 5 bases; unmatched bases: 8. Looked up from germline, CDR1 is MDHEN and CDR2 is SYDVKM.

V usage is TRBV27 and J usage is TRBJ2-7, with D perhaps matching TRBD1 (6 bases). CDR3 size: 16 residues. Germline-derived CDR1 and CDR2 are MNHEY and SMNVEV (reference sequence). V lost 5 bases and J 1 base, leaving 18 bases between the germline ends. The CDR3 DNA follows: TGTGCCAGCAGTCCAGCTTGGGGGCCGAATTCCTACGAGCAGTACTTC. Amino acids: CASSPAWGPNSYEQYF.

This clonotype was found many times. This chain joins TRBV7-3 and TRBJ2-2, with D hard to call. CDR3 length equals 12 residues. Trimming removed 7 bases from V and 6 bases from J, with 9 bases in between. The germline gives CDR1 SGHTA, CDR2 FQGTGA. The CDR3 is CASNQGSGELFF. In DNA form, the CDR3 reads TGTGCCAGCAATCAAGGTTCCGGGGAGCTGTTTTTT.

V gene TRBV5-1 combines with J gene TRBJ2-3; the D gene is possibly TRBD2 (6 bases). CDR3 length: 14 residues. V was clipped by 3 bases and J by 0 bases, with 8 bases between them. Germline-derived CDR1 and CDR2 are SGHRS and YFSETQ. The CDR3: CASSWTTSTDTQYF. The DNA for the CDR3 is TGCGCCAGCAGCTGGACTACTAGCACAGATACGCAGTATTTT.

This clonotype was detected many times. V gene TRBV10-3 combines with J gene TRBJ1-1, with 7 bases fitting TRBD1. Germline CDR1 and CDR2: ENHRY and SYGVKD. The CDR3 loop spans 14 amino acids. J lost 4 bases, V lost 3 bases, and 5 bases had no gene match. In DNA form, the CDR3 reads TGTGCCATCAGTGACCAGACAGGGACCACTGAAGCTTTCTTT. Translated: CAISDQTGTTEAFF.

The rearrangement links TRBV20-1 to TRBJ1-1; possible D gene TRBD1, 5 bases. Trimming cost V 4 bases and J 0 bases, with 9 bases left between them. The CDR3 has 13 amino acids. Looked up from germline, CDR1 is DFQATT and CDR2 is SNEGSKA (reference sequence). DNA of the CDR3: TGCAGTGCTACAGGGAGGGTGAACACTGAAGCTTTCTTT. Translated: CSATGRVNTEAFF.

This clonotype showed up many times. The chain joins TRBV29-1 to TRBJ2-2, with D tentatively TRBD1 (6 bases). Germline CDR1 reads SQVTM; CDR2 reads ANQGSEA. The CDR3 spans 14 residues. The V and J ends lost 4 bases and 2 bases respectively, with 11 bases between them. CDR3 coding DNA: TGCAGCGTTGTATTGGGACAAAACACCGGGGAGCTGTTTTTT. It codes for CSVVLGQNTGELFF.

This clonotype was observed many times. The J gene is TRBJ1-2, the V gene TRBV28, with TRBD1 as a possible D gene (5 bases). The V gene lost 3 bases and the J gene lost 0 bases, with 14 bases spanning the gap. There are 16 residues in the CDR3. The germline V gene has CDR1 MDHEN and CDR2 SYDVKM. CDR3 DNA sequence: TGTGCCAGCAGTTTCCCCCGGGACGGCTCTAACTATGGCTACACCTTC. It specifies CASSFPRDGSNYGYTF.

This clonotype has a count of ten or more. This rearrangement joins TRBV7-9 to TRBJ1-4, with a weak D call TRBD1 (5 bases). V lost 5 bases, J lost 4 bases, and 20 bases lay in between. The CDR3 runs to 17 residues. Per the germline V gene, CDR1 is SEHNR and CDR2 is FQNEAQ (reference sequence). CDR3 protein: CASSPGGWGGGNEKLFF. CDR3 sequence (DNA): TGTGCCAGCAGCCCAGGAGGATGGGGCGGGGGTAATGAAAAACTGTTTTTT. Variable domain in full (rest from reference TRBV7-9 and TRBJ1-4): DTGVSQNPRHKITKRGQNVTFRCDPISEHNRLYWYRQTLGQGPEFLTYFQNEAQLEKSRLLSDRFSAERPKGSFSTLEIQRTEQGDSAMYLCASSPGGWGGGNEKLFFGSGTQLSVL.

This clonotype has a count of ten or more. J is TRBJ2-1 and V is TRBV24-1, with 11 bases fitting TRBD1. V dropped 6 bases and J dropped 4; count of bases not matched to a gene: 7. The germline V gene has CDR1 KGHDR and CDR2 SFDVKD. CDR3 length equals 16 residues. CDR3 loop: CATSSPGTGGYNEQFF. The CDR3 region has the DNA TGTGCCACCAGTTCCCCCGGGACAGGGGGTTACAATGAGCAGTTCTTC.

In this sample, this clonotype turned up many times. This chain links TRBV12-3 or TRBV12-4 with TRBJ1-2, with 10 bases lining up with TRBD1. Germline trimming cut 6 bases from V and 1 base from J; bases unmatched to any gene: 11. The CDR3 is 17 amino acids. The CDR3 reads CASRPEPGTGDNYGYTF. The CDR3 DNA is TGTGCCAGCAGGCCGGAGCCAGGGACAGGGGATAACTATGGCTACACCTTC.

This clonotype was seen more than once but under ten times. V usage is TRBV7-2 and J usage is TRBJ2-7; the match to TRBD2 covers 10 bases. Germline trimming cut 2 bases from V and 1 base from J; bases unmatched to any gene: 5. This CDR3 is 16 amino acids long. Germline values: CDR1 SGHTA, CDR2 FQGNSA. The CDR3 region has the DNA TGTGCCAGCAGCTTATTGGCTAGCGGGAGTTCCTACGAGCAGTACTTC. Translating gives CASSLLASGSSYEQYF. Based on the CDR3 plus reference TRBV7-2 and TRBJ2-7, the full variable domain is GAGVSQSPSNKVTEKGKDVELRCDPISGHTALYWYRQSLGQGLEFLIYFQGNSAPDKSGLPSDRFSAERTGGSVSTLTIQRTQQEDSAVYLCASSLLASGSSYEQYFGPGTRLTVT.

This clonotype was observed a handful of times. The rearrangement links TRBV5-1 to TRBJ2-7; 7 bases are shared with TRBD2. CDR1 SGHRS and CDR2 YFSETQ come from the germline V gene. The length of the CDR3 is 16 residues. Trimming at V came to 0 bases and at J to 0 bases, leaving 6 bases not matched to a gene. The CDR3 nucleotides are TGCGCCAGCAGCTTGGCCCTAGCGGCCTCCTCCTACGAGCAGTACTTC. This encodes CASSLALAASSYEQYF.

At least ten counts were recorded for this clonotype. The rearrangement uses TRBV10-3 and TRBJ2-1; D is possibly TRBD1 (5 bases). V was clipped by 7 bases and J by 10 bases, with 11 bases between them. Germline CDR1 and CDR2: ENHRY and SYGVKD. The CDR3 is 11 amino acids. CDR3 in DNA: TGTGCCATCAATCAGGGAAACGAGCAGTTCTTC. Translating it yields CAINQGNEQFF.

This clonotype was seen ten or more times. The V and J genes are TRBV7-2 and TRBJ2-5; D is possibly TRBD2 (6 bases). This CDR3 comprises 14 residues. From germline, CDR1 is SGHTA and CDR2 FQGNSA. The V end lost 0 bases, the J end lost 5 bases, and 10 bases lay between the germline ends. The CDR3 DNA reads TGTGCCAGCAGCTTAGCGGTCGCGGGGGAGACCCAGTACTTC. Its translation: CASSLAVAGETQYF.

The chain couples TRBV20-1 to TRBJ2-7; unclear D gene. CDR1 is DFQATT, CDR2 SNEGSKA, per germline (reference sequence). The V end was cut by 3 bases, the J end by 2 bases, with 14 bases between. The CDR3 length is 14 residues. The CDR3 sequence is CSASLEGPPYEQYF. In nucleotides, the CDR3 is TGCAGTGCTAGTTTGGAAGGGCCACCCTACGAGCAGTACTTC.

This clonotype has ten or more counts. This chain uses TRBV28 with TRBJ1-2; 8 positions agree with TRBD1. This CDR3 region has 14 residues. The V segment lost 6 bases and the J segment 4 bases; nucleotides outside the gene matches: 7. The V gene's germline CDR1 is MDHEN and CDR2 SYDVKM. CDR3 residues: CASSPRGLAYGYTF. CDR3 coding DNA: TGTGCCAGCAGCCCCAGGGGGCTCGCCTATGGCTACACCTTC.

This clonotype was counted once. The J gene is TRBJ1-5, the V gene TRBV2; D possibly corresponds to TRBD1 (6 bases). Trimming took 6 bases from V and 6 from J, leaving 12 bases between them. Germline V CDR1 and CDR2: SNHLY, FYNNEI. The CDR3 totals 13 residues. In DNA, the CDR3 is TGTGCCAGCAGGGGAGGGGGGCGTCAGCCCCAGCATTTT. Translated, it gives CASRGGGRQPQHF.

This clonotype has just a few counts. This rearrangement joins TRBV9 to TRBJ2-1, with D possibly TRBD2 on 6 matching bases. In germline, CDR1 is SGDLS, CDR2 YYNGEE. Trimming removed 7 bases at V and 3 bases at J, with 14 bases between. The CDR3 totals 14 residues. CDR3 sequence (DNA): TGTGCCAGCGCGTCCGTGGAGGGCTACAATGAGCAGTTCTTC. Protein product: CASASVEGYNEQFF.